A single sample is the source of the 10 T cell receptor beta chains below, sequenced in a study of cytomegalovirus exposure and HLA in healthy donors. Repertoires were generated with immunoSEQ multiplex PCR, while TCRdb's copy carries only in-frame clones and drops some. The sample has about 130,000 clones, around nine tenths seen once. Sequenced: PBMCs. The receptors here all came from a man in his thirties or forties in good health and CMV-seronegative.

This clone was observed once. CDR3 sequence reads: CASSLPRLKQGENEKLFF. The CDR3 DNA reads as TGTGCCAGCAGCTTACCTCGTTTAAAGCAAGGGGAAAATGAAAAACTGTTTTTT. The chain has TRBV7-9 and TRBJ1-4; D perhaps matches TRBD1 (5 bases). This CDR3 has 18 residues. The germline V and J ends were trimmed by 2 bases and 5 bases, with 21 bases remaining between them. Germline V gene lookup returns CDR1 SEHNR and CDR2 FQNEAQ (reference sequence).

The chain is built from TRBV27 and TRBJ2-3; D uncertain. CDR1 and CDR2 (germline): MNHEY, SMNVEV (reference sequence). Trimming took off 7 bases at V and 0 bases at J, with 14 bases between the two ends. The CDR3 runs 15 residues. The CDR3 region has the DNA TGTGCCAGCAATGCCGCAGGATTTAGCACAGATACGCAGTATTTT. As protein: CASNAAGFSTDTQYF.

In this sample, this clone turned up once. The rearrangement joins TRBV5-5 to TRBJ1-2; unclear D gene. V lost 3 bases, J lost 1 base, and 10 bases lay in between. The CDR3 has 14 residues. CDR1 is SGHKS and CDR2 is YYEKEE in the germline V gene (reference sequence). The CDR3 is CASSSPSGNYGYTF. The CDR3 nucleotides read TGTGCCAGCAGCTCCCCGAGTGGTAACTATGGCTACACCTTC. Full variable domain (rest looked up from reference TRBV5-5 and TRBJ1-2): DAGVTQSPTHLIKTRGQQVTLRCSPISGHKSVSWYQQVLGQGPQFIFQYYEKEERGRGNFPDRFSARQFPNYSSELNVNALLLGDSALYLCASSSPSGNYGYTFGSGTRLTVV.

This clone has a handful of counts. The chain uses TRBV27 and TRBJ1-1; 7 bases are a match to TRBD1. V lost 7 bases, J lost 4 bases, and 0 bases stayed unmatched. The CDR3 extends over 11 amino acids. Germline CDR1 and CDR2: MNHEY and SMNVEV (reference sequence). The CDR3: CASNRGTEAFF. As DNA, the CDR3 is TGTGCCAGCAACAGGGGCACTGAAGCTTTCTTT.

The CDR3 DNA sequence: TGTGCCAGCAGAACAGGGGGCCGTCAGCCCCAGCATTTT. Translating it yields CASRTGGRQPQHF. The chain couples TRBV6-1 to TRBJ1-5, with 9 bases identical to TRBD1. Trimming took 6 bases from V and 6 from J; bases not matched to a gene: 3. The V gene's germline CDR1 is MNHNS and CDR2 SASEGT. There are 13 residues in the CDR3.

The chain has TRBV6-5 and TRBJ2-5; TRBD1 matches at 10 bases. V shed 6 bases and J 5 bases; nucleotides not matched to a gene: 6. The CDR3 has 14 residues. Germline CDR1 is MNHEY and CDR2 is SVGAGI. This CDR3 reads CASRGGQGVETQYF. The CDR3 DNA reads TGTGCCAGCAGGGGAGGACAGGGGGTGGAGACCCAGTACTTC.

V gene TRBV6-1 combines with J gene TRBJ2-2; 15 bases map to TRBD2. Germline V gives CDR1 MNHNS, CDR2 SASEGT. The CDR3 runs to 17 residues. The trim removed 3 bases at V and 3 bases at J, leaving 2 bases unmatched. The DNA of the CDR3 is TGTGCCAGCAGTGATTGGACTAGCGGGAGGGACACCGGGGAGCTGTTTTTT. The encoded protein is CASSDWTSGRDTGELFF.

The V gene is TRBV27, the J gene TRBJ1-1; D gene unclear. Trimming pared 2 bases from V and 6 bases from J, leaving 13 bases between. CDR3 length: 14 amino acids. CDR1 and CDR2 from the germline V gene are MNHEY and SMNVEV (reference sequence). The CDR3 loop is CASSLVAFGAEAFF. The CDR3 nucleotides read TGTGCCAGCAGTTTAGTGGCCTTCGGGGCTGAAGCTTTCTTT.

The V gene is TRBV2, the J gene TRBJ2-2, with 7 positions matching TRBD1. Germline V gives CDR1 SNHLY, CDR2 FYNNEI. The V gene end was trimmed by 4 bases and the J gene end by 7 bases; junction bases not matched to a gene: 12. The CDR3 spans 16 residues. For the CDR3, the DNA is TGTGCCAGCAGTGGACACCGACAGGGATCAGGCGGGGAGCTGTTTTTT. This sequence encodes CASSGHRQGSGGELFF.

The chain links TRBV30 to TRBJ1-1; D possibly corresponds to TRBD1 (6 bases). Germline-derived CDR1 and CDR2 are GTSNPN and SVGIG (reference sequence). Trimming removed 2 bases at V and 6 bases at J, with 13 bases between. The CDR3 consists of 13 residues. This CDR3 reads CAWSPGARSEAFF. The CDR3 DNA reads TGTGCCTGGAGTCCAGGGGCTAGGTCTGAAGCTTTCTTT.